The rows below give T cell receptor beta chains drawn from one sample of a study of Ad26.COV2.S vaccination and SARS-CoV-2 variants. Using immunoSEQ multiplex PCR, the repertoire was profiled, and TCRdb retains in-frame clones only, with some absent. This sample yields about 680,000 clones, of which 89% are seen a single time; about 1.5% belongs to the top ten. The sample in question was peripheral blood, obtained in a trial of Ad26.COV2.S vaccine versus placebo. The origin of the receptors is a person between 18 and 65 years old who received the Ad26.COV2.S COVID-19 vaccine or a placebo. The CDR3 runs from the conserved cysteine through the conserved F or W. Each record gives: V gene, J gene, CDR3 protein.

>TRBV27|TRBJ2-3
CASSRLNTGDTQYF
>TRBV7-2|TRBJ2-1
CASSPGLAGGRSYNEQFF
>TRBV19|TRBJ2-3
CASSMRGRGSTTDTQYF
>TRBV19|TRBJ2-2
CASSRTGGGGELFF
>TRBV2|TRBJ1-6
CASRGLGGFASPLHF
>TRBV29-1|TRBJ2-5
CSAVSGQGKETQYF
>TRBV27|TRBJ1-1
CASSFWTGDEAFF
>TRBV9|TRBJ1-6
CASSVDSGTNSPLHF
>TRBV3-1/TRBV3-2|TRBJ1-1
CASSPRTNTEAFF
>TRBV6-5|TRBJ2-1
CASTQRDSYNEQFF
>TRBV6-6|TRBJ1-2
CASSPTGAEGYTF
>TRBV21-1|TRBJ2-1
CASSKGDSRPCHEQFF
>TRBV7-2|TRBJ2-3
CASGLGADTQYF
>TRBV7-2|TRBJ1-1
CASLAQGGTEAFF
>TRBV25-1|TRBJ2-5
CASSESGRDWETQYF
>TRBV27|TRBJ1-1
CASSAGTPNTEAFF
>TRBV2|TRBJ2-3
CAGHRGTDTQYF
>TRBV5-6|TRBJ2-5
CASSLKTGRETQYF
>TRBV6-6|TRBJ2-2
CASRISGLPGGELFF
>TRBV7-2|TRBJ2-2
CASRAAGGPPGELFF